This TCR beta chain stems from a study of blood T cell repertoires in COVID-19 (TCRdb year 2020). Background for the entire study: The collaborator samples originated in the United States, Italy and Spain and spanned the acute and convalescent phases of COVID-19. The material from the prospective study consisted of cDNA or gDNA derived from T cells, B-cell-depleted T cells, or PBMCs. The dataset comprised deeply sampled blood TCRbeta repertoires from subjects exposed to, actively infected with, or recovered from COVID-19. The repertoires were made available in a free public database intended to serve as a resource for research on the immune response to SARS-CoV-2. Samples came from the ongoing ImmuneRACE study (first 160 participants) plus 1,254 subjects from 6 global collaborators. A de-identified subject ID, COVID-19 status, age in years and sex were almost always included in the sample metadata. Where HLA class I and class II types were available, the types were taken from metadata supplied by the sample provider, not from assay-based typing.

TCRbeta CDR3 regions were amplified from genomic DNA by means of the immunoSEQ Assay, a bias-controlled multiplex PCR. The study's processing was this. Nucleated cell counts per sample were estimated from amplification of reference gene primers within the assay. To quantify the absolute abundance of each unique TCRbeta CDR3 rearrangement, sequence reads were collapsed and filtered. For each sample, productive Simpson clonality was calculated by taking the square root of Simpson's diversity index across productive rearrangements. Drawn from immuneACCESS, this table holds only the in-frame rearrangements with V and J called that TCRdb kept. Clones are partly lost; checked studies trace under half to an unresolved V gene and leave the rest unexplained. V, J and clone size derive from that table, while D and trimming were established from the DNA sequence. For this sample the table gives 180,000 or so clones, of which roughly 88% were detected only once. The top ten clones comprise 9.8% of the sample.

As to this clone: Which antigen it targets is not known. There are no base qualities to consult, and no much larger clone falls within one base.

Collaborating institutions collected whole blood in K2EDTA tubes following their own protocols. Collaborator samples were shipped for TCRbeta analysis as frozen whole blood, isolated PBMCs, or DNA extracted from either sample type. V gives up 4 bases and J gives up 5 bases, and the segment between their germline ends measures 11 bases. Counted from cysteine to phenylalanine, this CDR3 has 14 amino acids. The kept DNA is CDR3 alone, 42 bases in frame from the first base. CDR1 and CDR2 were assigned from the germline V gene as SGHTA and FQGNSA. Beyond this particular receptor, the publication reports: How much clinical and demographic metadata was included differed by source and by participant, and the metadata was provided uncurated.

The chain was built from TRBV7-2 and TRBJ1-4; the best D guess is TRBD1, with 5 bases matching. Sequencing was done on a sample of peripheral blood. The receptor comes from a woman aged 80 or over with acute or convalescent COVID-19. DNA sequence: TGTGCCAGCAGCTCCGGGGGTGGAAATGAAAAACTGTTTTTT. Translation gives CASSSGGGNEKLFF.